This paragraph reports one T cell receptor beta chain. The record originates from a study of blood T cell repertoires in COVID-19. Sequenced by immunoSEQ multiplex PCR; TCRdb stores in-frame clones only, minus some. Of 280,000 or so clones detected, roughly 85% appear once; the ten largest clones hold 2% to 3%. Germline CDR1 and CDR2: SGHNT and YYREEE (reference sequence). CDR3 size: 14 residues. V lost 0 bases to trimming and J lost 4 bases, with 9 bases between them. This TCR came from a woman aged 50 to 65 who had recovered from COVID-19. What was sequenced was PBMCs or T cells enriched from blood (not recorded which). The chain combines TRBV5-4 with TRBJ2-3; unclear D gene. CDR3 DNA: TGTGCCAGCAGCTTGGCGGGTAGCCCAGATACGCAGTATTTT. Protein sequence: CASSLAGSPDTQYF.